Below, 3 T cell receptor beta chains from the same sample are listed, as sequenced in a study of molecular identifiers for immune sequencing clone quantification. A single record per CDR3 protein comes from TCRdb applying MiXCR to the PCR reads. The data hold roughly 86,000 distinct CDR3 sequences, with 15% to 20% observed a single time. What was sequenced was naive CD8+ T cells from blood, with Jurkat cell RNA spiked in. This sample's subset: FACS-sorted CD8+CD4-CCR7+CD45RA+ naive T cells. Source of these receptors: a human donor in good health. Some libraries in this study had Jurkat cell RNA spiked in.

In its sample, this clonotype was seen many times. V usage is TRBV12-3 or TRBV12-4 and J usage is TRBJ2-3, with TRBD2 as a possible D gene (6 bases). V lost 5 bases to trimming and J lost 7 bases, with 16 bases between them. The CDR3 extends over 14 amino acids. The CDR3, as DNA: TGTGCCAGCAGTCCGAGACTAGGGCCAAATACGCAGTATTTT. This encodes CASSPRLGPNTQYF.

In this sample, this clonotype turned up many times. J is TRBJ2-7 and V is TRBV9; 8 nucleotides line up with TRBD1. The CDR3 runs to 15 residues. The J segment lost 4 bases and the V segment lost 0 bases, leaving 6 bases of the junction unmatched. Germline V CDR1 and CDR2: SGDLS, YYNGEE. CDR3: CASSVDQGARYEQYF. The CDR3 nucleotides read TGTGCCAGCAGCGTAGATCAGGGGGCGAGGTACGAGCAGTACTTC.

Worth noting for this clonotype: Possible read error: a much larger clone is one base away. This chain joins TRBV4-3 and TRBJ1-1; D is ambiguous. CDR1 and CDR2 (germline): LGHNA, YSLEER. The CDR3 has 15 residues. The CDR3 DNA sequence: TGCGCCAGCAGCCAGAGGACCACCATGAACACTAAAGCTTTCTTT. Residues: CASSQRTTMNTKAFF.